This T cell receptor beta chain was retrieved from a study of T cells in Graves' hyperthyroidism and ophthalmopathy. TCR beta CDR3 sequences were amplified from RNA transcripts. HTBI primers were the set used in a first-round RT-PCR of the TCR CDR3. TCRdb fed the multiplex PCR reads into MiXCR, producing one record per CDR3 protein. The data contain under 450,000 distinct CDR3 sequences, more than 15% of them singletons. The CDR3 totals 13 residues. V was clipped by 3 bases and J by 1 base, with 3 bases between them. Germline values: CDR1 KGHSH, CDR2 LQKENI. The origin of this receptor is a woman under 30 with Graves' hyperthyroidism. The sequenced sample was blood. The gene calls are TRBV18 and TRBJ2-2; D is ambiguous. CDR3 protein: CASSPQNTGELFF. In nucleotides, the CDR3 is TGTGCCAGCTCACCCCAGAACACCGGGGAGCTGTTTTTT.